A single sample is the source of the 25 T cell receptor beta chains below, sequenced in a study of T cell repertoires in aging, cancer and after chemotherapy. Multiplex touch-down PCR with TRB-A/B primers amplified rearranged V-D-J TRB sequences. TCRdb reanalysed the multiplex PCR reads using MiXCR and keeps one entry per CDR3 protein. The sample holds more than 9,000 distinct CDR3 sequences, about 40% seen once. The template was genomic DNA from peripheral blood, not RNA. Sample: blood. The source of these receptors is a human donor in good health.

This clonotype showed up just a few times. The CDR3 is CASSLRIYGYTF. The CDR3 region has the DNA TGTGCCAGCAGCTTACGAATCTATGGCTACACCTTC. The chain has TRBV7-2 and TRBJ1-2; no definite D call. V lost 2 bases and J 4 bases, leaving 5 bases between the germline ends. Germline assignment: CDR1 SGHTA and CDR2 FQGNSA. This CDR3 comprises 12 residues. The whole variable domain, remainder taken from reference TRBV7-2 and TRBJ1-2, is GAGVSQSPSNKVTEKGKDVELRCDPISGHTALYWYRQSLGQGLEFLIYFQGNSAPDKSGLPSDRFSAERTGGSVSTLTIQRTQQEDSAVYLCASSLRIYGYTFGSGTRLTVV.

This chain uses TRBV29-1 with TRBJ2-7; 8 bases are a match to TRBD1. CDR1 SQVTM and CDR2 ANQGSEA come from the germline V gene. The CDR3 runs 18 residues. After removal of 4 bases from V and 1 base from J, the junction contained 18 bases not matched to a gene. The CDR3 spells CSVGGVRGQGGVSYEQYF. The CDR3 bases are TGCAGCGTTGGGGGGGTGAGAGGACAGGGCGGGGTATCCTACGAGCAGTACTTC.

A few counts support this clonotype. The chain employs TRBV10-3 and TRBJ1-2; 9 nucleotides agree with TRBD1. The CDR3 is made up of 15 amino acids. Germline lookup yields CDR1 ENHRY and CDR2 SYGVKD. The trim removed 5 bases at V and 2 bases at J, leaving 6 bases unmatched. Here the CDR3 reads CAISPGTGRNYGYTF. The CDR3, as DNA: TGTGCCATCAGTCCCGGGACAGGGAGGAACTATGGCTACACCTTC.

This clonotype was recorded once. The chain recombines TRBV12-3 or TRBV12-4 with TRBJ1-1; D is unresolved. The CDR3 sequence is 20 residues long. CDR3 sequence reads: CASGSPTRRWTGPSGTEAFF. The CDR3 DNA reads as TGTGCTAGTGGTTCGCCCACCCGGCGATGGACCGGGCCCTCGGGCACTGAAGCTTTCTTT.

By its share, this clonotype is medium-sized. The rearrangement joins TRBV30 to TRBJ1-2, with D unclear. CDR1 is GTSNPN, CDR2 SVGIG, per germline (reference sequence). The CDR3 contains 13 residues. The V end lost 1 base, the J end lost 5 bases, and 11 bases lay between the germline ends. The CDR3 reads CAWSALKLYGYTF. In DNA, the CDR3 is TGTGCCTGGAGTGCACTTAAGTTATATGGCTACACCTTC.

This chain connects TRBV12-3 or TRBV12-4 to TRBJ2-7; D is perhaps TRBD1 (6 bases). Between the trimmed V and J ends, which lost 4 bases and 3 bases, there was a span of 7 bases. CDR3 size: 12 residues. CDR3 region: CASSSGVYEQYF. CDR3 nucleotides: TGTGCCAGCAGTTCAGGGGTCTACGAGCAGTACTTC.

This clonotype appeared a few times. The rearrangement links TRBV18 to TRBJ2-5; 7 positions agree with TRBD1. Trimming at V came to 3 bases and at J to 2 bases, leaving 6 bases not matched to a gene. In germline, CDR1 is KGHSH, CDR2 LQKENI. The CDR3 runs 15 residues. CDR3: CASSPLAQGQETQYF. In nucleotides, the CDR3 is TGTGCCAGCTCACCTCTTGCACAGGGGCAAGAGACCCAGTACTTC.

The chain couples TRBV27 to TRBJ1-4, with D unresolved. This CDR3 is 14 amino acids long. Germline V gene lookup returns CDR1 MNHEY and CDR2 SMNVEV (reference sequence). V lost 2 bases, J lost 8 bases, and 12 bases lay in between. In nucleotides, the CDR3 is TGTGCCAGCAGTTTAAATAGGGCTGGCGAAAAACTGTTTTTT. Translating gives CASSLNRAGEKLFF.

This clonotype came up a few times. The chain links TRBV6-1 to TRBJ2-3; D gene unclear. The germline V gene has CDR1 MNHNS and CDR2 SASEGT. V lost 7 bases, J lost 0 bases, and 8 bases lay in between. The CDR3 has 13 amino acids. CDR3: CASTDGSTDTQYF. CDR3 nucleotides: TGTGCCAGCACTGACGGGAGCACAGATACGCAGTATTTT.

J is TRBJ2-2 and V is TRBV19, with 7 positions matching TRBD1. V trimming: 3 bases; J trimming: 0 bases; junction bases outside the gene matches: 1. This CDR3 has 15 residues. Per the germline V gene, CDR1 is LNHDA and CDR2 is SQIVND (reference sequence). DNA for the CDR3: TGTGCCAGTAGTATGACAGGGACGAACACCGGGGAGCTGTTTTTT. This gives the protein CASSMTGTNTGELFF.

This clonotype was counted between two and nine times. The chain couples TRBV6-1 to TRBJ1-2; tentatively, D is TRBD1 (5 bases). V lost 6 bases to trimming and J lost 5 bases, with 19 bases between them. The CDR3 has 15 residues. The germline gives CDR1 MNHNS, CDR2 SASEGT. The CDR3 protein is CASRDDSRALYGYTF. CDR3 nucleotides: TGTGCCAGCAGAGACGACAGTCGGGCCCTTTATGGCTACACCTTC.

This clonotype has more than one count but fewer than ten. This rearrangement joins TRBV6-6 to TRBJ1-5; D possibly corresponds to TRBD1 (6 bases). The ends were cut back, 6 bases at V and 4 bases at J, with 16 bases in the middle. Germline V gene data show CDR1 as MNHNY and CDR2 as SVGAGI (reference sequence). The CDR3 runs 15 residues. The DNA of the CDR3 is TGTGCCAGCAGATCCAACAGGGAAGCGAATCAGCCCCAGCATTTT. Protein sequence: CASRSNREANQPQHF.

The chain employs TRBV30 and TRBJ1-6; D is unresolved. Germline CDR1 and CDR2: GTSNPN and SVGIG (reference sequence). Trimming cost V 5 bases and J 7 bases, with 9 bases left between them. This CDR3 is 12 amino acids long. Here the CDR3 reads CAWGRLNSPLHF. The CDR3 region has the DNA TGTGCCTGGGGACGGTTGAATTCACCCCTCCACTTT.

This clonotype was seen a handful of times. This chain joins TRBV12-3 or TRBV12-4 and TRBJ1-5; D is uncertain. V dropped 4 bases and J dropped 4 bases, with 11 bases sitting between them. The CDR3 length is 14 residues. The CDR3 here is CASSSPDLNQPQHF. DNA for the CDR3: TGTGCCAGCAGTTCCCCGGACCTAAATCAGCCCCAGCATTTT.

V gene TRBV6-5 combines with J gene TRBJ1-4; 8 bases fit TRBD1. This CDR3 spans 15 amino acids. The germline V gene encodes CDR1 MNHEY and CDR2 SVGAGI. The trim removed 6 bases at V and 10 bases at J, leaving 13 bases unmatched. The CDR3 sequence is CASSPTGERSRKLFF. In nucleotides, the CDR3 is TGTGCCAGCAGCCCGACAGGGGAGCGTTCCCGAAAACTGTTTTTT.

This clonotype was counted only a few times. V gene TRBV19 combines with J gene TRBJ2-3, with D unresolved. The V and J ends lost 5 bases and 0 bases respectively, with 9 bases between them. The CDR3 runs to 14 residues. Germline values: CDR1 LNHDA, CDR2 SQIVND (reference sequence). In nucleotides, the CDR3 is TGTGCCAGTAGTTGGCAGGACAGCACAGATACGCAGTATTTT. Translated, it gives CASSWQDSTDTQYF.

This clonotype rates as medium-sized. The genes are TRBV6-1 and TRBJ1-2; D is undetermined. This CDR3 has 14 amino acids. Per germline, CDR1 MNHNS and CDR2 SASEGT. V dropped 1 base and J dropped 7 bases, with 13 bases sitting between them. The CDR3 DNA follows: TGTGCCAGCAGTGAAGTGGCAGACGCCGGTGGCTACACCTTC. Its translation: CASSEVADAGGYTF.

This clonotype was seen a handful of times. The chain joins TRBV6-6 to TRBJ2-4; D not certain. The CDR3 spans 19 residues. Germline V gene lookup returns CDR1 MNHNY and CDR2 SVGAGI (reference sequence). Trimming pared 4 bases from V and 0 bases from J, leaving 22 bases between. The CDR3 protein is CASSSAGPVIHLAKNIQYF. The DNA for the CDR3 is TGTGCCAGCAGTTCGGCCGGGCCCGTCATTCACCTAGCCAAAAACATTCAGTACTTC.

This clonotype has only one observation. At one of its ends the junction is not consistent with the germline gene, which may arise from a read error. The chain combines TRBV7-2 with TRBJ2-1, with 16 bases that match TRBD2. CDR1 is SGHTA, CDR2 FQGNSA, per germline. CDR3 length equals 18 residues. The CDR3 sequence: CASSFGGLAGGQRNEKFF. For the CDR3, the DNA is TGTGCCAGCAGCTTCGGGGGACTAGCGGGGGGGCAGCGCAATGAGAAGTTCTTC.

The chain is built from TRBV15 and TRBJ2-2, with 10 nucleotides matching TRBD2. The CDR3 is 18 amino acids. Trimming at V came to 0 bases and at J to 5 bases, leaving 9 bases not matched to a gene. Germline V gene data show CDR1 as LNHNV and CDR2 as YYDKDF (reference sequence). CDR3 protein: CATSRDRLAGVQTGELFF. The CDR3 bases are TGTGCCACCAGCAGAGATCGGCTAGCGGGGGTTCAAACCGGGGAGCTGTTTTTT.

This clonotype was detected only a few times. The CDR3 nucleotides are TGCAGTGTTCTAGGCCTTGCCTCCTACGAGCAGTACTTC. Translation: CSVLGLASYEQYF. V usage is TRBV20-1 and J usage is TRBJ2-7; D gene unclear. The germline CDR1 and CDR2 sequences are DFQATT and SNEGSKA (reference sequence). This CDR3 region has 13 residues. The V gene lost 7 bases and the J gene lost 0 bases, with 13 bases spanning the gap.

The gene calls are TRBV2 and TRBJ2-5, with 8 nucleotides matching TRBD2. The CDR3 loop spans 15 amino acids. Germline assignment: CDR1 SNHLY and CDR2 FYNNEI. V lost 10 bases, J lost 4 bases, and 14 bases stayed unmatched. CDR3 sequence reads: CATLRWGLGVETQYF. For the CDR3, the DNA is TGTGCCACACTGAGGTGGGGACTAGGGGTAGAGACCCAGTACTTC.

J is TRBJ2-3 and V is TRBV29-1, with D possibly matching TRBD2 (6 bases). The CDR3 length is 12 residues. Deletions cut 7 bases from V and 7 bases from J, with 15 bases between. CDR1 SQVTM and CDR2 ANQGSEA come from the germline V gene. CDR3 amino acids: CSGGLEVNTQYF. The CDR3 bases are TGCAGCGGGGGACTGGAAGTGAATACGCAGTATTTT.

This sequence joins TRBV20-1 and TRBJ2-2, with TRBD1 as a possible D gene (6 bases). CDR3 length: 15 amino acids. Germline values: CDR1 DFQATT, CDR2 SNEGSKA (reference sequence). V lost 4 bases, J lost 5 bases, and 17 bases lay in between. CDR3 nucleotide sequence: TGCAGTGCTACACTGTTGAACAGGGAGACCGGGGAGCTGTTTTTT. Amino acids: CSATLLNRETGELFF.

V and J are TRBV7-9 and TRBJ2-1; 10 positions agree with TRBD2. Trimming removed 5 bases from V and 7 bases from J; junction bases left unmatched: 8. CDR1 and CDR2 from the germline V gene are SEHNR and FQNEAQ (reference sequence). The CDR3 loop spans 15 amino acids. The CDR3 sequence is CASSISGGPTNEQFF. The CDR3 DNA sequence: TGTGCCAGCAGCATTAGCGGGGGGCCTACAAATGAGCAGTTCTTC.